This T cell receptor (beta chain) was sequenced in a study of patients and donors after allogeneic stem cell transplantation. MiXCR, run by TCRdb on the RT-PCR reads, gives a single entry per CDR3 protein. The sample comprises hundreds of thousands of distinct CDR3 sequences, 11% to 15% of which are singletons, and more than 9% rests with the top ten. The V end was cut by 5 bases, the J end by 3 bases, with 17 bases between. The CDR3 runs to 17 residues. CDR1 is SGHTA and CDR2 is FQGNSA in the germline V gene. The chain employs TRBV7-2 and TRBJ1-6; maybe TRBD1 (5 bases). The receptor was isolated from a human donor who was either an allogeneic HSCT recipient or a stem cell or donor lymphocyte infusion donor (not recorded which). It is not recorded whose cells these are; they may come from a transplant donor. Sequencing used blood, either unsorted or a sorted T cell fraction (not recorded which). The CDR3 sequence: CASSPTPGGVYNSPLHF. CDR3 sequence (DNA): TGTGCCAGCAGCCCTACACCCGGGGGGGTCTATAATTCACCCCTCCACTTT.